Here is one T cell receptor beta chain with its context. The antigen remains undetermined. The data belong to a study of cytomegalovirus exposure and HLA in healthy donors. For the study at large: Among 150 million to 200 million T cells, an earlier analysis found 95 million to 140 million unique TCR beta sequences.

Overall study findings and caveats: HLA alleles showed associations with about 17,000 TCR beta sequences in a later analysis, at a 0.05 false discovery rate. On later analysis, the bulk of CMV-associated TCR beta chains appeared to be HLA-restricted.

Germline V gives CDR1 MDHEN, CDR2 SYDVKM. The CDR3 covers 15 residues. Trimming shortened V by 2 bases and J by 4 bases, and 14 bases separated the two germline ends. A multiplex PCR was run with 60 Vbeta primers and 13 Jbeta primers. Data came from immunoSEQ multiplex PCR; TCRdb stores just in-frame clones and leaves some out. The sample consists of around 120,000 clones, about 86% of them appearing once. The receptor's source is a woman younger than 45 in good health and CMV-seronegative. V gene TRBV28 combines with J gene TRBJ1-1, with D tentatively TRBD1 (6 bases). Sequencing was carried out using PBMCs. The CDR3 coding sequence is TGTGCCAGCAGTTTAGGAGGGGGGGGAGGCACTGAAGCTTTCTTT. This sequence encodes CASSLGGGGGTEAFF.